This T cell receptor beta chain was sequenced for a study of identical twins. In TCRdb, the 5' RACE reads were re-called with MiXCR into one record per CDR3 protein. The sample lists some 660,000 distinct CDR3 sequences; about 9.4% were seen once. The V gene's germline CDR1 is LNHDA and CDR2 SQIVND (reference sequence). The CDR3 loop spans 13 amino acids. V lost 7 bases, J lost 6 bases, and 7 bases stayed unmatched. These data were likewise used in another study, on yellow fever vaccine responses in identical twins.

The chain carries TRBV19 and TRBJ2-7; 9 positions agree with TRBD1. The receptor comes from a woman aged 18-29 years in good health. The sample comprised PBMCs. CDR3 region: CASNTGGAGEQYF. For the CDR3, the DNA is TGTGCCAGTAATACAGGGGGCGCGGGCGAGCAGTACTTC.